Listed here are 7 T cell receptor beta chains from one sample, sequenced in a study of vaccination and CD4 T cells after COVID-19. Specified treatment: approximately 10-day PBMC culture with coronavirus spike peptide pools or control peptides (ViraFEST assay). No antigen has been assigned to these receptors. An Oncomine TCR Beta short-read assay was used to sequence the DNA from cultured CD4+ T cells. TCRdb reanalysed the PCR reads using MiXCR and keeps one entry per CDR3 protein. This sample has some 11,000 distinct CDR3 sequences, with around 25% found just once. The sample consisted of CD4+ T cells from blood, cultured in vitro, taken after SARS-CoV-2 vaccination. These receptors came from a human donor who had recovered from COVID-19.

In its sample, this clonotype is medium-sized. V usage is TRBV6-1 and J usage is TRBJ1-6, with no clear D. The CDR3 consists of 12 residues. Looked up from germline, CDR1 is MNHNS and CDR2 is SASEGT. V was shortened by 7 bases and J by 6 bases, with 7 bases between the two germline ends. In DNA form, the CDR3 reads TGTGCCAGCACGGGCCCTAATTCACCCCTCCACTTT. Its protein product is CASTGPNSPLHF.

The chain recombines TRBV28 with TRBJ1-2; 7 bases are shared with TRBD1. The V and J ends lost 4 bases and 4 bases, in that order; junction bases with no gene match: 6. CDR1 is MDHEN and CDR2 is SYDVKM in the germline V gene. The CDR3 covers 14 residues. CDR3 in amino acids: CASSSGGTGYGYTF. In DNA, the CDR3 is TGTGCCAGCAGTTCAGGGGGGACGGGCTATGGCTACACCTTC.

This clonotype has a handful of counts. J is TRBJ2-5 and V is TRBV7-6; perhaps TRBD1 as D (6 bases). V lost 1 base, J lost 2 bases, and 17 bases lay in between. CDR3 length: 17 residues. Looked up from germline, CDR1 is SGHVS and CDR2 is FNYEAQ. The CDR3 DNA sequence: TGTGCCAGCAGCTTAGTAACCCAGGGGTTGTTGCAAGAGACCCAGTACTTC. Its protein is CASSLVTQGLLQETQYF. The entire variable domain, with the rest obtained from reference TRBV7-6 and TRBJ2-5, is as follows: GAGVSQSPRYKVTKRGQDVALRCDPISGHVSLYWYRQALGQGPEFLTYFNYEAQQDKSGLPNDRFSAERPEGSISTLTIQRTEQRDSAMYRCASSLVTQGLLQETQYFGPGTRLLVL.

This clonotype was counted a few times. The gene calls are TRBV5-1 and TRBJ1-5; D is ambiguous. The CDR3 length is 14 residues. CDR1 and CDR2 (germline): SGHRS, YFSETQ. Trimming took 0 bases from V and 7 from J, leaving 11 bases between them. The DNA for the CDR3 is TGCGCCAGCAGCTTGGGCGGGGTTGGACAGCCCCAGCATTTT. It codes for CASSLGGVGQPQHF.

This sequence joins TRBV20-1 and TRBJ2-7; the D gene is possibly TRBD2 (5 bases). This CDR3 has 13 residues. Trimming removed 3 bases from V and 2 bases from J, with 11 bases in between. Germline assignment: CDR1 DFQATT and CDR2 SNEGSKA (reference sequence). The CDR3 region is CSASFERTYEQYF. CDR3 bases: TGCAGTGCTAGTTTCGAGCGGACCTACGAGCAGTACTTC.

This clonotype was detected a few times. V usage is TRBV6-1 and J usage is TRBJ2-7, with D unresolved. Germline CDR1 reads MNHNS; CDR2 reads SASEGT. The CDR3 totals 13 residues. Between the trimmed V and J ends, which lost 6 bases and 3 bases, there was a span of 12 bases. The CDR3 DNA reads TGTGCCAGCAGCCCCCCCCCGGACTACGAGCAGTACTTC. Encoded protein: CASSPPPDYEQYF.

The V call is TRBV6-2 or TRBV6-3, the J call TRBJ2-1; 7 bases line up with TRBD1. The CDR3 has 14 amino acids. J was trimmed by 0 bases and V by 4 bases; bases with no gene match: 0. Looked up from germline, CDR1 is MNHEY and CDR2 is SVGEGT. CDR3 nucleotides: TGTGCCAGCAGTTGGGACAGCTCCTACAATGAGCAGTTCTTC. Amino acid sequence: CASSWDSSYNEQFF.